The clone carrying this TCR beta chain occurred many times. No antigen is known for it. The data belong to a study of read filtering for tumor transcriptome and immune sequencing. In the study overall: Patients were approximately 17 male and around 13 female, mean age roughly 70 years, range 47 to 80.

This library used roughly 400 ng RNA and molecular barcoded adaptors spanning alpha/delta and beta/gamma chains. TCRdb passed the reads through MiXCR, listing each CDR3 protein once. The sample includes tens of thousands of distinct CDR3 sequences, 18% of them seen just once. Study results and limitations: Correlation between methods rose after single-read clonotypes were removed. The CD138-negative fraction was mixed bone marrow immune cells, not pure T cells. In IR-seq, single-read clonotypes were approximately 79% of clonotypes but approximately 3.2% of reads.

The CDR3 length is 17 residues. Germline V gene lookup returns CDR1 MNHNY and CDR2 SVGAGI (reference sequence). J gave up 6 bases and V 6 bases, and 14 bases lay outside the gene matches. This chain links TRBV6-6 with TRBJ1-6, with 7 positions matching TRBD1. The source of this sequence is a donor older than 35 with multiple myeloma. The source material was a population of CD138-negative cells sorted from bone marrow. In nucleotides, the CDR3 is TGTGCCAGCAGGCGGACAGGCGAGAATTTTCGTAATTCACCCCTCCACTTT. Amino acids: CASRRTGENFRNSPLHF.